This entry lists 13 T cell receptor beta chains sequenced from one sample in a study of T cell repertoires in cytomegalovirus infection. TCRdb re-derived calls from the reads in MiXCR, one entry per CDR3 protein. The profile shows under 350,000 distinct CDR3 sequences, around a tenth of them singletons. Sequenced sample: PBMCs. The source is a human donor in good health (CMV status not recorded). Some clones in this sample may be carry-over from other donors' samples.

This clonotype was recorded at least ten times. The chain recombines TRBV7-2 with TRBJ2-5; D possibly corresponds to TRBD1 (8 bases). The CDR3 is made up of 16 amino acids. Germline-derived CDR1 and CDR2 are SGHTA and FQGNSA. Trimming stripped 7 bases from V and 5 bases from J, with 23 bases between. CDR3 sequence: CASNRGGQGDAETQYF. The DNA of the CDR3 is TGTGCCAGCAACAGGGGGGGGCAGGGTGATGCGGAGACCCAGTACTTC.

This clonotype was counted between two and nine times. V usage is TRBV20-1 and J usage is TRBJ2-1, with D unresolved. Germline-derived CDR1 and CDR2 are DFQATT and SNEGSKA (reference sequence). CDR3 length: 12 amino acids. Trimming removed 3 bases at V and 8 bases at J, with 11 bases between. For the CDR3, the DNA is TGCAGTGCTAGGGGCCACGGCCATGAGCAGTTCTTC. It specifies CSARGHGHEQFF.

Here the CDR3 reads CASSSGVGPPQPQHF. The CDR3 DNA reads as TGTGCCAGCAGTTCTGGGGTAGGCCCCCCCCAGCCCCAGCATTTT. The chain couples TRBV28 to TRBJ1-5; D remains ambiguous. Per the germline V gene, CDR1 is MDHEN and CDR2 is SYDVKM. V lost 4 bases, J lost 7 bases, and 17 bases lay in between. CDR3 length equals 15 residues.

This sequence joins TRBV14 and TRBJ2-4; D is unresolved. Trimming pared 3 bases from V and 0 bases from J, leaving 6 bases between. The CDR3 loop spans 14 amino acids. CDR1 and CDR2 from the germline V gene are SGHDN and FVKESK. In nucleotides, the CDR3 is TGTGCCAGCAGCCATGAAATAGCCAAAAACATTCAGTACTTC. It encodes CASSHEIAKNIQYF.

This clonotype was counted ten times or more. This chain connects TRBV7-9 to TRBJ1-1; D is unclear. In germline, CDR1 is SEHNR, CDR2 FQNEAQ (reference sequence). Trimming removed 5 bases at V and 6 bases at J, with 10 bases between. The CDR3 sequence is 12 residues long. The DNA for the CDR3 is TGTGCCAGCAGCCCCAGAAGTCCTGAAGCTTTCTTT. Residues: CASSPRSPEAFF.

This clonotype has at least ten counts. The chain uses TRBV28 and TRBJ1-4; 7 bases fit TRBD1. The CDR3 totals 18 residues. V gave up 3 bases and J gave up 9 bases; unmatched junction bases: 19. Germline V gives CDR1 MDHEN, CDR2 SYDVKM. The CDR3 DNA follows: TGTGCCAGCAGTTTGTGGTATCAAGGGACAGCCCTGACGAAAAAACTGTTTTTT. Translating gives CASSLWYQGTALTKKLFF.

This clonotype has just a few counts. V is TRBV7-3 and J is TRBJ1-1; D call uncertain. CDR1 is SGHTA, CDR2 FQGTGA, per germline. Trimming took off 1 base at V and 3 bases at J, with 6 bases between the two ends. The CDR3 is 13 residues long. The CDR3, as DNA: TGTGCCAGCAGCTTAAAGTTGGACACTGAAGCTTTCTTT. It yields the protein CASSLKLDTEAFF. The variable domain in full, with the rest retrieved from reference TRBV7-3 and TRBJ1-1, is GAGVSQTPSNKVTEKGKYVELRCDPISGHTALYWYRQSLGQGPEFLIYFQGTGAADDSGLPNDRFFAVRPEGSVSTLKIQRTERGDSAVYLCASSLKLDTEAFFGQGTRLTVV.

This clonotype occurred many times. The rearrangement joins TRBV6-2 or TRBV6-3 to TRBJ2-2; TRBD1 or TRBD2 may be the D gene (6 bases each). CDR1 is MNHEY and CDR2 is SVGEGT in the germline V gene. The CDR3 loop spans 13 amino acids. V was clipped by 8 bases and J by 6 bases, with 13 bases between them. The CDR3 DNA sequence: TGTGCCAGCGCCAAAGGGGGGTCCGGGGAGCTGTTTTTT. Amino acid sequence: CASAKGGSGELFF.

This clonotype was seen only a few times. The CDR3 coding sequence is TGTGCCAGTGAAGACAGGGGCGGCACAGATACGCAGTATTTT. It codes for CASEDRGGTDTQYF. The rearrangement uses TRBV19 and TRBJ2-3; TRBD1 matches at 8 bases. The CDR3 runs to 14 residues. The J segment lost 1 base and the V segment lost 8 bases, leaving 5 bases of the junction unmatched. Germline CDR1 is LNHDA and CDR2 is SQIVND (reference sequence).

In this sample, this clonotype turned up a few times. The V and J genes are TRBV28 and TRBJ2-2, with TRBD1 identical over 8 bases. This CDR3 spans 17 amino acids. V gave up 5 bases and J gave up 1 base; unmatched junction bases: 9. From germline, CDR1 is MDHEN and CDR2 SYDVKM. CDR3 protein: CASSPGPGQVNTGELFF. The CDR3 bases are TGTGCCAGCAGTCCCGGACCGGGACAGGTGAACACCGGGGAGCTGTTTTTT.

This clonotype appeared a few times. The chain links TRBV12-3 or TRBV12-4 to TRBJ2-2; either TRBD1 or TRBD2 may fit D (5 bases each). This CDR3 has 14 amino acids. V lost 6 bases and J lost 7, with 15 bases in between. The DNA for the CDR3 is TGTGCCAGCAGAACGGGGACCCCCGGCGGGGAGCTGTTTTTT. Translating it yields CASRTGTPGGELFF.

This clonotype has ten or more counts. The rearrangement links TRBV7-2 to TRBJ1-4; 10 bases line up with TRBD1. V shed 1 base and J 8 bases; nucleotides not matched to a gene: 7. Germline CDR1 reads SGHTA; CDR2 reads FQGNSA. This CDR3 spans 16 amino acids. This CDR3 is CASSLVGDRGREKLFF. The CDR3 DNA is TGTGCCAGCAGCTTAGTGGGGGACAGGGGCCGAGAAAAACTGTTTTTT.

The chain employs TRBV7-2 and TRBJ2-5; 8 nucleotides match TRBD2. With V trimmed by 2 bases and J by 1 base, 15 bases remained unmatched. Germline CDR1 is SGHTA and CDR2 is FQGNSA. This CDR3 is built from 19 residues. The CDR3 spells CASSLSLTGGISIQETQYF. For the CDR3, the DNA is TGTGCCAGCAGCTTATCTCTGACGGGAGGGATATCGATCCAAGAGACCCAGTACTTC.